This record covers a single TCR beta chain. Its antigen is unidentified. The assay was immunoSEQ multiplex PCR, and TCRdb's table has in-frame clones only and misses some. The sample has approximately 190,000 clones, roughly 79% seen once. The record originates from a study of cytotoxic CD8 clonotypes in ibrutinib-treated CLL. Study observations and caveats: Clonality showed a rise at ibrutinib response that reversed toward baseline at progression. Under therapy, public clonotypes either contracted or stayed stable, and they were uncommon. Progressing patients had sampling times that differed from those of sustained-remission patients.

The CDR3 extends over 14 amino acids. V lost 7 bases and J lost 3; bases outside the gene matches: 5. Germline V gives CDR1 MNHNS, CDR2 SASEGT. The sequencing here drew on PBMCs, taken after 12 months of ibrutinib treatment. The chain has TRBV6-1 and TRBJ1-4; TRBD1 matches 7 bases. This TCR came from a human donor with chronic lymphocytic leukemia. The CDR3 DNA reads TGTGCCAGCAAGCAGGGGGGGGCTAATGAAAAACTGTTTTTT. Protein product: CASKQGGANEKLFF.